This T cell receptor (beta chain) appears in the sequencing data of a study of T cell changes during pregnancy in multiple sclerosis. The repertoire was sequenced with immunoSEQ multiplex PCR; TCRdb's copy has only in-frame clones and lacks some. The repertoire includes about 40,000 clones, about 90% of them detected once, and around 1% sits in the top ten. The V gene's germline CDR1 is SNHLY and CDR2 FYNNEI. The ends were cut back, 3 bases at V and 5 bases at J, with 8 bases in the middle. This CDR3 contains 13 residues. This specimen was CD4+ T cells from peripheral blood mononuclear cells, taken after pregnancy. The source of this sequence is a female donor with multiple sclerosis, enrolled in a pregnancy study. The chain combines TRBV2 with TRBJ1-5; D ambiguous. As DNA, the CDR3 is TGTGCCAGCAGTGAGAGGAGGGATCAGCCCCAGCATTTT. It is translated as CASSERRDQPQHF.